This T cell receptor beta chain originates from a study of T-cell memory formation after mild COVID-19. For the study at large: Across donors, TCR clusters were largely donor specific. Study observations and caveats: CD4/CD8 balance characterized clones contracting day 15 to 85, and CD4+ skew characterized later expanders. Clones which contracted sat mainly in CM and EM if CD4+, and in EMRA if CD8+. Pre-infection memory already had some responding clones, implying cross-reactive memory joined.

Each CDR3 protein is one row after TCRdb ran MiXCR on the 5' RACE reads. The sample lists roughly 610,000 distinct CDR3 sequences, 15% to 20% seen once, with roughly 8.2% in the top ten. The sample holds a few counts of this clonotype. The antigen is unknown. V was clipped by 1 base and J by 5 bases; unmatched bases: 7. CDR3 length: 16 residues. Per the germline V gene, CDR1 is SGHVS and CDR2 is FNYEAQ. The sample taken for sequencing was PBMCs or a T cell subset sorted from them (not recorded which). This rearrangement joins TRBV7-6 to TRBJ2-5, with 10 bases matching TRBD2. The source is an adult woman who had mild COVID-19 (a few samples of this study predate the infection). Cell type and time point are not known. The CDR3 reads CASSLGALAGDETQYF. CDR3 nucleotides: TGTGCCAGCAGCTTAGGAGCTCTAGCGGGGGACGAGACCCAGTACTTC.